Many counts were recorded for the clone carrying this T cell receptor beta chain. This specimen comes from a study of low-dose radiotherapy and immunotherapy resistance in tumors. Time point meaning: before trial treatment. Gene-specific TRAV and TRBV primers were used for first-strand cDNA, covering alpha and beta chains. The authors ran 15 to 20 PCR cycles to amplify TCRs with a constant-region primer and V-primer adapter. In vitro transcription amplified the mRNA that had been isolated. TCRdb re-called the reads with MiXCR, one entry per CDR3 protein. This repertoire shows tens of thousands of distinct CDR3 sequences, around 31% found once; its top ten account for over 8.5%. The sequencing here drew on PBMCs, taken before treatment. The TCR originated in a female donor with ovarian cancer.

The CDR3 sequence is CASSFHPPGQGSGLAGTGTQYF. The CDR3 DNA sequence: TGTGCCAGCAGCTTCCACCCCCCGGGACAGGGGTCAGGACTAGCGGGGACGGGTACGCAGTATTTT. The chain recombines TRBV7-8 with TRBJ2-3; the match to TRBD2 covers 12 bases. This CDR3 spans 22 amino acids. The J segment lost 8 bases and the V segment lost 3 bases, leaving 27 bases of the junction unmatched. From germline, CDR1 is SGHVS and CDR2 FQNEAQ.